This entry lists 7 T cell receptor beta chains sequenced from one sample in a study of early T cells in non-severe SARS-CoV-2 infection (dated by TCRdb to the early 2020s). Library generation was performed with 5' RACE. This sample was sequenced with a NextSeq 500. TCRdb passed the public sequencing reads through fastp at Q25 and MiXCR, retaining productive beta sequences. Rows with a matching CDR3 protein are joined into one entry that keeps the most common DNA and genes. The sample table records 75,000 to 80,000 distinct CDR3 sequences; 15% to 17% of these occur just once. The ten largest clonotypes hold approximately 12% of the sample. The source material was whole blood. The receptor set was obtained from an adult who was a healthcare worker with PCR-confirmed SARS-CoV-2 infection or an uninfected control (not recorded which).

The CDR3: CSARDGTGEPYEQYF. The CDR3 bases are TGCAGTGCTAGAGACGGGACTGGAGAACCCTACGAGCAGTACTTC. The chain recombines TRBV20-1 with TRBJ2-7; the D gene is possibly TRBD2 (6 bases). CDR1 is DFQATT, CDR2 SNEGSKA, per germline (reference sequence). CDR3 length: 15 residues. V was cut by 0 bases and J by 2 bases, with 14 bases left in between.

V gene TRBV4-2 combines with J gene TRBJ2-7; D could derive from TRBD1 or TRBD2 (5 bases each). The CDR3 has 16 residues. The germline V and J ends were trimmed by 2 bases and 5 bases, with 19 bases remaining between them. In germline, CDR1 is LGHNA, CDR2 YNFKEQ. The CDR3 DNA reads as TGTGCCAGCAGCCAACCTCACAGGCGGGTTATCCACGAGCAGTACTTC. Protein product: CASSQPHRRVIHEQYF.

J is TRBJ2-1 and V is TRBV7-2; D is ambiguous. Germline values: CDR1 SGHTA, CDR2 FQGNSA. Between the trimmed V and J ends, which lost 1 base and 6 bases, there was a span of 10 bases. The CDR3 has 14 residues. The CDR3 reads CASSLDSVRNEQFF. The CDR3 nucleotides read TGTGCCAGCAGCTTAGACTCAGTTCGCAATGAGCAGTTCTTC. The full variable domain, its missing parts supplied by reference TRBV7-2 and TRBJ2-1, is GAGVSQSPSNKVTEKGKDVELRCDPISGHTALYWYRQSLGQGLEFLIYFQGNSAPDKSGLPSDRFSAERTGGSVSTLTIQRTQQEDSAVYLCASSLDSVRNEQFFGPGTRLTVL.

This clonotype was found once. The chain is built from TRBV28 and TRBJ1-6; D possibly corresponds to TRBD1 (6 bases). Germline CDR1 and CDR2: MDHEN and SYDVKM. Trimming took off 5 bases at V and 7 bases at J, with 12 bases between the two ends. The CDR3 has 14 amino acids. DNA of the CDR3: TGTGCCAGCAGTCCGGGACACGTGAATTCACCCCTCCACTTT. Translating gives CASSPGHVNSPLHF.

This clonotype came up a few times. The V call is TRBV28, the J call TRBJ2-7, with 8 positions matching TRBD2. Germline V gene data show CDR1 as MDHEN and CDR2 as SYDVKM. Germline trimming cut 3 bases from V and 5 bases from J; bases unmatched to any gene: 6. This CDR3 contains 14 residues. CDR3 sequence reads: CASSFVGGVHEQYF. The CDR3 DNA follows: TGTGCCAGCAGTTTTGTCGGGGGGGTCCACGAGCAGTACTTC. Full variable domain (outside the CDR3, taken from reference TRBV28 and TRBJ2-7): DVKVTQSSRYLVKRTGEKVFLECVQDMDHENMFWYRQDPGLGLRLIYFSYDVKMKEKGDIPEGYSVSREKKERFSLILESASTNQTSMYLCASSFVGGVHEQYFGPGTRLTVT.

This clonotype was recorded a few times. The chain links TRBV25-1 to TRBJ2-1; weak D call: TRBD2 (6 bases). Trimming removed 5 bases from V and 3 bases from J, with 8 bases in between. The CDR3 sequence is 13 residues long. Germline loops: CDR1 MGHDK, CDR2 SYGVNS. DNA of the CDR3: TGTGCCAGCAGTCGGGGGATCTACAATGAGCAGTTCTTC. It translates to CASSRGIYNEQFF. Using reference TRBV25-1 and TRBJ2-1 for the parts outside the CDR3, the full variable domain is EADIYQTPRYLVIGTGKKITLECSQTMGHDKMYWYQQDPGMELHLIHYSYGVNSTEKGDLSSESTVSRIRTEHFPLTLESARPSHTSQYLCASSRGIYNEQFFGPGTRLTVL.

This clonotype was counted a few times. The V gene is TRBV2, the J gene TRBJ1-2; 9 nucleotides align to TRBD1. Germline V gene lookup returns CDR1 SNHLY and CDR2 FYNNEI. Trimming removed 6 bases from V and 4 bases from J; junction bases left unmatched: 6. This CDR3 is 14 amino acids long. CDR3 amino acids: CASSQTGGVYGYTF. The DNA for the CDR3 is TGTGCCAGCAGCCAAACAGGGGGCGTCTATGGCTACACCTTC.